Listed here are 31 T cell receptor beta chains from one sample, sequenced in a study of response to subunit inactivated influenza vaccine. A single record per CDR3 protein comes from TCRdb applying MiXCR to the RT-PCR reads. Seen here are around 200,000 distinct CDR3 sequences, over 9.5% observed once, and the top ten hold about 29%. In addition, the sample was reused for a study of T cells expressing NK-cell markers. As that report states: 5'RACE template switching with UMIs generated TCR beta cDNA.

The specimen was CD8+ T cells sorted from PBMCs, collected 11 to 12 days after vaccination. The receptors shown here come from a man in his fifties who received an inactivated influenza vaccine.

This clonotype showed up just a few times. The gene calls are TRBV7-9 and TRBJ2-7; D might be TRBD2 (7 bases). The CDR3 has 15 residues. Germline V lookup: CDR1 SEHNR, CDR2 FQNEAQ (reference sequence). V lost 5 bases and J lost 4, with 18 bases in between. CDR3 loop: CASSPGLGGPYEQYF. The CDR3 DNA reads TGTGCCAGCAGCCCTGGGCTCGGGGGGCCTTACGAGCAGTACTTC.

V gene TRBV4-3 combines with J gene TRBJ2-7, with D uncertain. V dropped 1 base and J dropped 0 bases, with 13 bases sitting between them. In germline, CDR1 is LGHNA, CDR2 YSLEER. The CDR3 is made up of 16 amino acids. CDR3 region: CASSQAHRAGSYEQYF. CDR3 in DNA: TGCGCCAGCAGCCAAGCCCACAGAGCCGGCTCCTACGAGCAGTACTTC.

The rearrangement links TRBV12-3 or TRBV12-4 to TRBJ2-1; D assignment may be TRBD1 or TRBD2 (5 bases each). V lost 4 bases and J lost 5, with 15 bases in between. The CDR3 loop spans 15 amino acids. Here the CDR3 DNA reads TGTGCCAGCAGTTCTAAGATGGGACGAAACAATGAGCAGTTCTTC. Amino acids: CASSSKMGRNNEQFF.

V is TRBV7-2 and J is TRBJ2-7, with 9 nucleotides matching TRBD1. The CDR3 spans 14 residues. Trimming cost V 2 bases and J 8 bases; bases outside gene matches: 7. CDR1 and CDR2 (germline): SGHTA, FQGNSA. The CDR3 reads CASSLWDRDLKQYF. The CDR3 nucleotides read TGTGCCAGCAGCTTATGGGACAGGGACTTAAAGCAGTACTTC. The complete variable domain, with remaining parts taken from reference TRBV7-2 and TRBJ2-7, reads GAGVSQSPSNKVTEKGKDVELRCDPISGHTALYWYRQSLGQGLEFLIYFQGNSAPDKSGLPSDRFSAERTGGSVSTLTIQRTQQEDSAVYLCASSLWDRDLKQYFGPGTRLTVT.

V gene TRBV4-1 combines with J gene TRBJ2-6, with D tentatively TRBD1 (6 bases). From germline, CDR1 is MGHRA and CDR2 YSYEKL. CDR3 size: 15 residues. Trimming removed 3 bases at V and 2 bases at J, with 8 bases between. The DNA for the CDR3 is TGCGCCAGCAGCCACCGGGACACTGGGGCCAACGTCCTGACTTTC. This encodes CASSHRDTGANVLTF.

This chain links TRBV15 with TRBJ2-1; 11 bases are shared with TRBD2. CDR3 size: 15 residues. With V trimmed by 1 base and J by 7 bases, 3 bases remained unmatched. The germline V gene has CDR1 LNHNV and CDR2 YYDKDF (reference sequence). The CDR3, as DNA: TGTGCCACCAGCAGAGGCCCTAGCGGGAGGAATGAGCAGTTCTTC. This gives the protein CATSRGPSGRNEQFF.

This clonotype was seen many times. V is TRBV15 and J is TRBJ2-3; D uncertain. The ends were cut back, 4 bases at V and 6 bases at J, with 8 bases in the middle. Germline values: CDR1 LNHNV, CDR2 YYDKDF (reference sequence). The CDR3 spans 12 residues. The CDR3 sequence is CATSKQEDTQYF. DNA for the CDR3: TGTGCCACCAGCAAGCAGGAGGATACGCAGTATTTT. The complete variable domain, with remaining parts taken from reference TRBV15 and TRBJ2-3, reads DAMVIQNPRYQVTQFGKPVTLSCSQTLNHNVMYWYQQKSSQAPKLLFHYYDKDFNNEADTPDNFQSRRPNTSFCFLDIRSPGLGDTAMYLCATSKQEDTQYFGPGTRLTVL.

The sample holds many counts of this clonotype. This chain joins TRBV6-1 and TRBJ2-7; D is perhaps TRBD2 (7 bases). V lost 11 bases and J lost 4, with 18 bases in between. The CDR3 runs to 13 residues. The germline V gene has CDR1 MNHNS and CDR2 SASEGT. The CDR3 bases are TGTGCCGGGGGGGCAGGAGGAGGTTACGAGCAGTACTTC. It translates to CAGGAGGGYEQYF.

The sample holds a few counts of this clonotype. CDR3 protein: CATSGQGHEQFF. CDR3 DNA sequence: TGTGCCACCAGTGGTCAGGGACATGAGCAGTTCTTC. This sequence joins TRBV24-1 and TRBJ2-1; D assignment may be TRBD1 or TRBD2 (5 bases each). This CDR3 region has 12 residues. Trimming removed 5 bases at V and 8 bases at J, with 9 bases between. Germline V gene sequence: CDR1 KGHDR, CDR2 SFDVKD.

This clonotype was counted between two and nine times. This chain links TRBV7-9 with TRBJ2-7, with D tentatively TRBD1 (5 bases). From germline, CDR1 is SEHNR and CDR2 FQNEAQ (reference sequence). The CDR3 is made up of 12 amino acids. With 6 bases removed from V and 6 bases from J, the gap between germline ends came to 12 bases. CDR3 nucleotide sequence: TGTGCCAGCAGTCAACAGGCACTCGAGCAGTACTTC. This translates into CASSQQALEQYF. Full variable domain (outside the CDR3, taken from reference TRBV7-9 and TRBJ2-7): DTGVSQNPRHKITKRGQNVTFRCDPISEHNRLYWYRQTLGQGPEFLTYFQNEAQLEKSRLLSDRFSAERPKGSFSTLEIQRTEQGDSAMYLCASSQQALEQYFGPGTRLTVT.

This clonotype was seen a few times. The chain employs TRBV20-1 and TRBJ2-7; D assignment may be TRBD1 or TRBD2 (5 bases each). The CDR3 sequence is 15 residues long. Per the germline V gene, CDR1 is DFQATT and CDR2 is SNEGSKA (reference sequence). V was clipped by 5 bases and J by 2 bases, with 19 bases between them. The CDR3 nucleotides are TGCAGTGCTCCTTACCCCGGGACGGTAACCTACGAGCAGTACTTC. This sequence encodes CSAPYPGTVTYEQYF.

In its sample, this clonotype was seen many times. V gene TRBV10-3 combines with J gene TRBJ2-5; 13 nucleotides line up with TRBD2. J lost 0 bases, V lost 11 bases, and 12 bases had no gene match. The CDR3 consists of 17 residues. Germline loops: CDR1 ENHRY, CDR2 SYGVKD. For the CDR3, the DNA is TGTGCCTCCCGACCCGAACTAGCGGGGGGGCACCAAGAGACCCAGTACTTC. Translating it yields CASRPELAGGHQETQYF.

This clonotype was counted ten times or more. The chain employs TRBV12-3 or TRBV12-4 and TRBJ2-1; 8 bases fit TRBD2. The CDR3 has 15 amino acids. The ends lost 7 bases at V and 4 bases at J; junction bases unmatched: 9. CDR3 residues: CASILRGGFYNEQFF. Written as DNA, the CDR3 is TGTGCCAGCATCCTCCGGGGGGGGTTTTACAATGAGCAGTTCTTC.

This clonotype was recorded many times. This chain uses TRBV29-1 with TRBJ2-7; 10 nucleotides line up with TRBD2. The CDR3 is made up of 13 amino acids. Germline V gene lookup returns CDR1 SQVTM and CDR2 ANQGSEA. V shed 6 bases, J shed 0 bases, and the junction held 2 bases outside the gene matches. The CDR3 coding sequence is TGCAGCGTCAGCGGGGGGGTCTCCTACGAGCAGTACTTC. It codes for CSVSGGVSYEQYF.

This clonotype was seen many times. The chain has TRBV11-2 and TRBJ2-1, with TRBD2 matching 7 bases. The V gene end was trimmed by 1 base and the J gene end by 15 bases; junction bases not matched to a gene: 9. Per the germline V gene, CDR1 is SGHAT and CDR2 is FQNNGV. The CDR3 loop spans 13 amino acids. This CDR3 reads CASSLGLSGLVFF. DNA for the CDR3: TGTGCCAGCAGCTTAGGGCTTAGCGGGTTGGTGTTCTTC. Variable domain in full (rest from reference TRBV11-2 and TRBJ2-1): EAGVAQSPRYKIIEKRQSVAFWCNPISGHATLYWYQQILGQGPKLLIQFQNNGVVDDSQLPKDRFSAERLKGVDSTLKIQPAKLEDSAVYLCASSLGLSGLVFFGPGTRLTVL.

This chain connects TRBV4-3 to TRBJ1-4; 9 bases agree with TRBD1. The J segment lost 6 bases and the V segment lost 4 bases, leaving 9 bases of the junction unmatched. Germline V gives CDR1 LGHNA, CDR2 YSLEER. The CDR3 contains 16 residues. The CDR3 coding sequence is TGCGCCAGCAGCCCTTCGACAGGGGGGATGGATGAAAAACTGTTTTTT. Translation gives CASSPSTGGMDEKLFF.

There are a few counts of this clonotype. The chain employs TRBV7-2 and TRBJ2-7; D may be TRBD1 (5 bases). Trimming took off 3 bases at V and 2 bases at J, with 11 bases between the two ends. Germline V gene sequence: CDR1 SGHTA, CDR2 FQGNSA. The CDR3 has 14 residues. CDR3 protein: CASSFTGTPYEQYF. The CDR3 nucleotides are TGTGCCAGCAGCTTTACAGGAACTCCCTACGAGCAGTACTTC.

This rearrangement joins TRBV9 to TRBJ1-3; no firm D call. V was trimmed by 0 bases and J by 0 bases, leaving 7 bases between them. This CDR3 is built from 15 residues. Per the germline V gene, CDR1 is SGDLS and CDR2 is YYNGEE. The CDR3 sequence is CASSVGISSGNTIYF. DNA for the CDR3: TGTGCCAGCAGCGTAGGGATCAGCTCTGGAAACACCATATATTTT.

The chain is built from TRBV29-1 and TRBJ2-1; 9 positions match TRBD2. Germline CDR1 reads SQVTM; CDR2 reads ANQGSEA. V was clipped by 4 bases and J by 3 bases; unmatched bases: 4. The CDR3 runs 14 residues. The CDR3 spells CSVGLAELYNEQFF. The CDR3 bases are TGCAGCGTTGGACTAGCGGAGCTCTACAATGAGCAGTTCTTC.

The chain couples TRBV6-2 or TRBV6-3 to TRBJ1-1; D gene ambiguous. This CDR3 is built from 12 residues. The V end was cut by 10 bases, the J end by 1 base, with 10 bases between. From germline, CDR1 is MNHEY and CDR2 SVGEGT. The DNA of the CDR3 is TGTGCCACCAAAAGGTCGAACACTGAAGCTTTCTTT. Amino acid sequence: CATKRSNTEAFF.

The chain carries TRBV29-1 and TRBJ1-3, with D tentatively TRBD1 (6 bases). Deletions cut 4 bases from V and 4 bases from J, with 11 bases between. The CDR3 consists of 13 residues. The germline gives CDR1 SQVTM, CDR2 ANQGSEA. CDR3 coding DNA: TGCAGCGTTGCGGGACACGGCGGAAACACCATATATTTT. It is translated as CSVAGHGGNTIYF.

This clonotype was counted between two and nine times. The V and J genes are TRBV15 and TRBJ1-2, with TRBD1 matching over 7 bases. The CDR3 contains 16 residues. The germline V gene encodes CDR1 LNHNV and CDR2 YYDKDF (reference sequence). Losses at the gene ends were 5 bases for V and 3 bases for J; bases not matched to a gene: 12. This chain's CDR3 is CATSGRDSPLYYGYTF. The DNA for the CDR3 is TGTGCCACCAGCGGCCGGGACAGCCCTTTATACTATGGCTACACCTTC. The full variable domain, its missing parts supplied by reference TRBV15 and TRBJ1-2, is DAMVIQNPRYQVTQFGKPVTLSCSQTLNHNVMYWYQQKSSQAPKLLFHYYDKDFNNEADTPDNFQSRRPNTSFCFLDIRSPGLGDTAMYLCATSGRDSPLYYGYTFGSGTRLTVV.

The V gene is TRBV15, the J gene TRBJ1-1; D not certain. Per the germline V gene, CDR1 is LNHNV and CDR2 is YYDKDF (reference sequence). This CDR3 spans 15 amino acids. The V and J ends lost 0 bases and 1 base respectively, with 9 bases between them. The CDR3 reads CATSREFGRNTEAFF. The CDR3 nucleotides read TGTGCCACCAGCAGAGAGTTTGGGAGGAACACTGAAGCTTTCTTT. Together with reference TRBV15 and TRBJ1-1, the CDR3 gives the full variable domain: DAMVIQNPRYQVTQFGKPVTLSCSQTLNHNVMYWYQQKSSQAPKLLFHYYDKDFNNEADTPDNFQSRRPNTSFCFLDIRSPGLGDTAMYLCATSREFGRNTEAFFGQGTRLTVV.

At least ten counts were recorded for this clonotype. The rearrangement uses TRBV7-6 and TRBJ2-7, with 9 bases lining up with TRBD2. From germline, CDR1 is SGHVS and CDR2 FNYEAQ. The J segment lost 5 bases and the V segment lost 1 base, leaving 12 bases of the junction unmatched. There are 17 residues in the CDR3. DNA of the CDR3: TGTGCCAGCAGCTTAGGCATTGGCGGGGGGGCCATCGACGAGCAGTACTTC. Translation gives CASSLGIGGGAIDEQYF.

This clonotype has just a few counts. The V gene is TRBV20-1, the J gene TRBJ1-5; D is unresolved. CDR1 and CDR2 (germline): DFQATT, SNEGSKA (reference sequence). The CDR3 consists of 11 residues. V was clipped by 3 bases and J by 7 bases, with 7 bases between them. The CDR3 is CSARDGQPQHF. The CDR3 bases are TGCAGTGCTAGGGACGGGCAGCCCCAGCATTTT.

This clonotype turned up a few times. The V and J genes are TRBV9 and TRBJ1-1; TRBD1 matches at 9 bases. Germline loops: CDR1 SGDLS, CDR2 YYNGEE. J was trimmed by 7 bases and V by 0 bases; bases with no gene match: 7. The CDR3 length is 15 residues. The CDR3 sequence is CASSVARDRAFEAFF. CDR3 in DNA: TGTGCCAGCAGCGTAGCTCGGGACAGGGCTTTTGAAGCTTTCTTT.

There are a few counts of this clonotype. V is TRBV7-9 and J is TRBJ2-3, with TRBD1 matching over 10 bases. The CDR3 runs 14 residues. Germline values: CDR1 SEHNR, CDR2 FQNEAQ (reference sequence). Trimming took 3 bases from V and 6 from J; bases not matched to a gene: 3. The CDR3 protein is CASSFGTGEDTQYF. The CDR3 DNA follows: TGTGCCAGCAGCTTTGGGACAGGGGAGGATACGCAGTATTTT.

In this sample, this clonotype turned up many times. This chain links TRBV20-1 with TRBJ2-5; D is tentatively TRBD1 or TRBD2 (5 bases each). Germline CDR1 and CDR2: DFQATT and SNEGSKA (reference sequence). Trimming pared 3 bases from V and 5 bases from J, leaving 16 bases between. The CDR3 totals 14 residues. Here the CDR3 reads CSARGVGLGETQYF. The CDR3 DNA follows: TGCAGTGCTAGGGGGGTGGGCCTCGGGGAGACCCAGTACTTC.

This clonotype has a count of ten or more. This rearrangement joins TRBV14 to TRBJ2-7; the D gene is possibly TRBD2 (6 bases). Germline lookup yields CDR1 SGHDN and CDR2 FVKESK. V was trimmed by 1 base and J by 7 bases, leaving 11 bases between them. There are 13 residues in the CDR3. CDR3 loop: CASSQVGGGEQYF. In nucleotides, the CDR3 is TGTGCCAGCAGCCAAGTAGGCGGAGGGGAGCAGTACTTC.

This clonotype occurred a few times. The chain joins TRBV27 to TRBJ2-3, with no clear D. The germline V gene encodes CDR1 MNHEY and CDR2 SMNVEV (reference sequence). V was clipped by 8 bases and J by 0 bases, with 12 bases between them. This CDR3 spans 14 amino acids. The CDR3 region has the DNA TGTGCCAGCGCGGACGTATCTAGCACAGATACGCAGTATTTT. This encodes CASADVSSTDTQYF.

This clonotype was seen just once. The chain joins TRBV20-1 to TRBJ2-1; TRBD2 might be the D (5 bases). With 6 bases removed from V and 9 bases from J, the gap between germline ends came to 18 bases. CDR1 DFQATT and CDR2 SNEGSKA come from the germline V gene (reference sequence). The CDR3 loop spans 13 amino acids. This CDR3 is CSAIDPARGEQFF. The CDR3 DNA follows: TGCAGTGCCATAGATCCCGCCCGGGGTGAGCAGTTCTTC.